Presented here are 5 T cell receptor beta chains from one specimen sequenced in a study of cytomegalovirus exposure and HLA in healthy donors. 60 Vbeta and 13 Jbeta primers were used in PCR. Sequenced by immunoSEQ multiplex PCR; TCRdb stores in-frame clones only, minus some. The top ten hold 1% of the sample, which has some 120,000 clones, 80% seen once. Sequenced material: PBMCs. Receptors were obtained from a man between 40 and 49 years old in good health and CMV-seronegative.

The J gene is TRBJ1-1, the V gene TRBV11-1; D remains unclear. The CDR3 extends over 12 amino acids. Germline-derived CDR1 and CDR2 are SGHAT and FQDESV (reference sequence). The ends were cut back, 4 bases at V and 1 base at J, with 4 bases in the middle. CDR3 coding DNA: TGTGCCAGCAGCTCACAGAACACTGAAGCTTTCTTT. This translates into CASSSQNTEAFF. Full variable domain (rest looked up from reference TRBV11-1 and TRBJ1-1): EAEVAQSPRYKITEKSQAVAFWCDPISGHATLYWYRQILGQGPELLVQFQDESVVDDSQLPKDRFSAERLKGVDSTLKIQPAELGDSAMYLCASSSQNTEAFFGQGTRLTVV.

The chain joins TRBV28 to TRBJ2-3; TRBD2 aligns across 13 bases. In germline, CDR1 is MDHEN, CDR2 SYDVKM. After removal of 3 bases from V and 8 bases from J, the junction contained 5 bases not matched to a gene. This CDR3 has 15 amino acids. DNA for the CDR3: TGTGCCAGCAGTTTCCGGACTAGCGGGAGTTCTACGCAGTATTTT. Its translation is CASSFRTSGSSTQYF.

The CDR3 coding sequence is TGTGCCAGCAGTTTATCCATTCAAGAGACCCAGTACTTC. Translated: CASSLSIQETQYF. The chain couples TRBV27 to TRBJ2-5; D remains unclear. The ends were cut back, 0 bases at V and 2 bases at J, with 4 bases in the middle. The germline V gene encodes CDR1 MNHEY and CDR2 SMNVEV (reference sequence). CDR3 size: 13 residues.

The chain is built from TRBV2 and TRBJ2-2, with D unclear. Trimming left V 7 bases short and J 1 base short, with 10 bases between. The CDR3 extends over 14 amino acids. CDR1 is SNHLY and CDR2 is FYNNEI in the germline V gene. This CDR3 reads CASNNIQNTGELFF. CDR3 DNA: TGTGCCAGCAATAACATTCAGAACACCGGGGAGCTGTTTTTT.

This clone was seen a few times. The gene calls are TRBV5-1 and TRBJ2-2; D possibly corresponds to TRBD2 (7 bases). CDR1 and CDR2 from the germline V gene are SGHRS and YFSETQ. Trimming removed 0 bases at V and 2 bases at J, with 14 bases between. The CDR3 is 17 amino acids. CDR3 in DNA: TGCGCCAGCAGCTTGGCCCGGGGGGCGTTCAACACCGGGGAGCTGTTTTTT. This codes for CASSLARGAFNTGELFF.